The rows below give T cell receptor beta chains drawn from one sample of a study of OX40 agonist ivuxolimab in advanced cancers. The protocol was immunoSEQ multiplex PCR, while the TCRdb copy is restricted to in-frame clones and leaves out a portion. The sample has some 80,000 clones, approximately 95% seen once. The sequences come from CD4+ or CD8+ T cells sorted from blood, collected in a trial of the OX40 agonist ivuxolimab. These receptor sequences come from an adult with an advanced solid tumor such as melanoma, head and neck, liver or kidney cancer. CDR3s include the opening cysteine and the closing phenylalanine or tryptophan. D genes are given only for firm matches. Clone size is stated in some rows and not others, as once, few, many or a class when expanded.

v_gene	d_gene	j_gene	abundance	CDR3aa	CDR3nt
TRBV4-1	-	TRBJ1-5	-	CASSQVSRGGQPQHF	TGCGCCAGCAGCCAAGTGTCAAGGGGAGGCCAGCCCCAGCATTTT
TRBV7-9	TRBD1	TRBJ2-7	-	CASSIPGQSYEQYF	TGTGCCAGCAGCATCCCGGGACAGTCCTACGAGCAGTACTTC
TRBV11-2	-	TRBJ2-1	-	CASSFGLGAVYNEQFF	TGTGCCAGCAGCTTCGGGCTAGGGGCCGTCTACAATGAGCAGTTCTTC
TRBV5-6	-	TRBJ1-1	-	CASSAKLDGYTEAFF	TGTGCCAGCAGCGCCAAACTGGACGGCTACACTGAAGCTTTCTTT
TRBV6-5	-	TRBJ2-7	-	CASRTRGRNEQYF	TGTGCCAGCAGAACCAGGGGCAGGAATGAGCAGTACTTC
TRBV14	-	TRBJ2-1	few	CASSQGAGRQYNEQFF	TGTGCCAGCAGCCAAGGGGCTGGCCGGCAGTACAATGAGCAGTTCTTC
TRBV6-6	-	TRBJ1-5	-	CASSYVRSNSNQPQHF	TGTGCCAGCAGTTACGTCAGGTCGAATAGCAATCAGCCCCAGCATTTT
TRBV27	TRBD2	TRBJ2-3	-	CASSPLGLAGTDTQYF	TGTGCCAGCAGTCCCTTGGGACTAGCGGGCACAGATACGCAGTATTTT
TRBV18	-	TRBJ1-5	-	CASSLNRGGTQPQHF	TGTGCCAGCTCACTAAACCGGGGGGGCACCCAGCCCCAGCATTTT
TRBV5-4	-	TRBJ1-1	-	CASSLGPNTEAFF	TGTGCCAGCAGCTTGGGCCCTAACACTGAAGCTTTCTTT
TRBV9	TRBD1	TRBJ1-1	-	CASSVVSGGPEAFF	TGTGCCAGCAGCGTAGTGTCAGGGGGCCCTGAAGCTTTCTTT
TRBV4-3	-	TRBJ1-3	-	CASSPDSKGNTIYF	TGCGCCAGCAGCCCAGACAGTAAGGGTAACACCATATATTTT
TRBV10-3	TRBD1	TRBJ1-2	-	CAMGTGFGYTF	TGTGCCATGGGGACAGGGTTTGGCTACACCTTC
TRBV21-1	-	TRBJ1-2	-	CASSSTGGFRQAHYGYTF	TGTGCCAGCAGCTCGACCGGGGGGTTTAGACAGGCTCACTATGGCTACACCTTC
TRBV4-3	TRBD2	TRBJ2-1	-	CASSQDYGGRAYNEQFF	TGCGCCAGCAGCCAAGATTATGGCGGGAGGGCCTACAATGAGCAGTTCTTC
TRBV19	-	TRBJ2-7	-	CASSADYYEQYF	TGTGCCAGTAGTGCGGACTACTACGAGCAGTACTTC
TRBV6-5	-	TRBJ2-7	-	CASSYRSTYEQYF	TGTGCCAGCAGTTATCGGTCCACCTACGAGCAGTACTTC
TRBV27	TRBD1	TRBJ2-1	-	CASSLGTGGDNEQFF	TGTGCCAGCAGTTTGGGGACAGGGGGTGACAATGAGCAGTTCTTC
TRBV5-6	TRBD2	TRBJ2-7	once	CASSLMLAGGYEQYF	TGTGCCAGCAGCTTGATGCTAGCGGGGGGTTACGAGCAGTACTTC
TRBV5-1	-	TRBJ2-7	-	CASSLNSPYEQYF	TGCGCCAGCAGCTTGAACAGCCCCTACGAGCAGTACTTC
TRBV15	-	TRBJ1-3	-	CATSALHSGNTIYF	TGTGCCACCAGCGCCCTCCACTCTGGAAACACCATATATTTT
TRBV11-2	-	TRBJ1-4	-	CASSLVASTNEKLFF	TGTGCCAGCAGCTTAGTGGCGTCGACTAATGAAAAACTGTTTTTT
TRBV7-2	TRBD2	TRBJ2-3	-	CASSPTSGSMDTQYF	TGTGCCAGCAGCCCGACTAGCGGGAGCATGGATACGCAGTATTTT
TRBV15	-	TRBJ2-7	-	CATSIPWQASSYEQYF	TGTGCCACCAGCATTCCTTGGCAGGCCAGCTCCTACGAGCAGTACTTC
TRBV6-5	-	TRBJ1-1	-	CASSYSQGDTEAFF	TGTGCCAGCAGTTACTCGCAGGGAGACACTGAAGCTTTCTTT
TRBV9	TRBD1	TRBJ1-2	-	CASSGLGTGSYGYTF	TGTGCCAGCAGCGGGCTGGGGACAGGAAGCTATGGCTACACCTTC
TRBV5-1	-	TRBJ2-7	-	CASSLQIQGYEQYF	TGCGCCAGCAGCTTACAAATTCAGGGCTACGAGCAGTACTTC
TRBV12-5	-	TRBJ1-6	-	CASGLVLEWGDNSPLHF	TGTGCTAGTGGTTTGGTACTTGAGTGGGGGGATAATTCACCCCTCCACTTT